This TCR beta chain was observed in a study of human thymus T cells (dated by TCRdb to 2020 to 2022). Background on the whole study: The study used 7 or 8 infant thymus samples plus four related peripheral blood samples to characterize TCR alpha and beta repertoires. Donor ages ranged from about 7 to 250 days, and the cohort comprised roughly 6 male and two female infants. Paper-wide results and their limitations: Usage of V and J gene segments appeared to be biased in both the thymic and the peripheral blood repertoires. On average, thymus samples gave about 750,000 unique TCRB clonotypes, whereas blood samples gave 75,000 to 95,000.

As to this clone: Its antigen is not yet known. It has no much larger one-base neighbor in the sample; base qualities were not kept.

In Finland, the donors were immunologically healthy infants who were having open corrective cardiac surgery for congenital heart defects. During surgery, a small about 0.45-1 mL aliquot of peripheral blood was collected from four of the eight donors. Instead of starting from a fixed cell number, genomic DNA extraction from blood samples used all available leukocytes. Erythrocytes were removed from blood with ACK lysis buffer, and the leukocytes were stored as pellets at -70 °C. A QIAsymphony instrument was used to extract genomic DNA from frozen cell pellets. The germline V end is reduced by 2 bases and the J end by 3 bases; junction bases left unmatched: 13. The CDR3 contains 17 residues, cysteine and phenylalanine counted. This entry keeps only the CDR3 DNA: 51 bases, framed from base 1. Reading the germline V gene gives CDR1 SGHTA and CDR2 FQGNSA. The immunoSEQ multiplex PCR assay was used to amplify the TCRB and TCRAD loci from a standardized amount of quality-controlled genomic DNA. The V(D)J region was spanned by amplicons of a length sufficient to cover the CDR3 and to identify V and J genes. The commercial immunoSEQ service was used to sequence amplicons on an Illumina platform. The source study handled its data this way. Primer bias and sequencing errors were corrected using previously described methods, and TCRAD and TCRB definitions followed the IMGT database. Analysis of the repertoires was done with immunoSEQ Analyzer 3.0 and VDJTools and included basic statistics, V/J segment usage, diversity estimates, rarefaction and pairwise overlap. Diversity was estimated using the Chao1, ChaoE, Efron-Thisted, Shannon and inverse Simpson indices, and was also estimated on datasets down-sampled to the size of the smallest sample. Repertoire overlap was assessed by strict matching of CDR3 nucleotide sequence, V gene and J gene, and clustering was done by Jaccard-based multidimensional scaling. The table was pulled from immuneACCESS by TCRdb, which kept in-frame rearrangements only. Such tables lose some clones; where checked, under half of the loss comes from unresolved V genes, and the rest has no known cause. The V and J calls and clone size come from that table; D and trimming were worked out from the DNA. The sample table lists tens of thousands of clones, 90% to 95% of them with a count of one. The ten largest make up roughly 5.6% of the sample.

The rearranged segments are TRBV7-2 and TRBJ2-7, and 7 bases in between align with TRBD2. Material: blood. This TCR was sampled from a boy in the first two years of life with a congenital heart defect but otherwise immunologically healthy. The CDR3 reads CASSLTEGGVSSYEQYF. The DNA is TGTGCCAGCAGCTTAACGGAGGGAGGGGTATCAAGCTACGAGCAGTACTTC.